The 10 T cell receptor beta chains given below trace back to one sample, sequenced in a study of PD-1 blockade in classical Hodgkin lymphoma. Noted time point: cycle 4 day 1 (C4D1), after more than five weeks of nivolumab. Following autologous stem cell transplantation, relapse occurred in every patient, and exposure to brentuximab vedotin varied. Thawed PBMCs were the source of CD8+ T cells, obtained through magnetic negative selection. The table came from immunoSEQ multiplex PCR; TCRdb's copy has only in-frame clones and leaves some out. The table records some 15,000 clones, about 89% of them present only once. The sample consisted of CD8+ T cells from blood, taken before the fourth cycle of nivolumab. These receptors originate from a human donor with classical Hodgkin lymphoma.

CDR3 in amino acids: CASSLVGLAGAEQFF. CDR3 coding DNA: TGTGCCAGCAGCTTAGTGGGACTAGCGGGAGCTGAGCAGTTCTTC. The chain recombines TRBV7-2 with TRBJ2-1, with 14 bases fitting TRBD2. This CDR3 region has 15 residues. Germline trimming cut 1 base from V and 9 bases from J; bases unmatched to any gene: 2. Germline values: CDR1 SGHTA, CDR2 FQGNSA.

V and J are TRBV27 and TRBJ2-5; 8 positions match TRBD1. V shed 4 bases, J shed 2 bases, and the junction held 0 bases outside the gene matches. Germline CDR1 and CDR2: MNHEY and SMNVEV (reference sequence). This CDR3 has 13 amino acids. CDR3 nucleotides: TGTGCCAGCAGTTGGACAGGGCAAGAGACCCAGTACTTC. Translation: CASSWTGQETQYF.

This chain joins TRBV5-8 and TRBJ1-6, with D possibly matching TRBD1 (6 bases). The CDR3 sequence is 15 residues long. Per the germline V gene, CDR1 is SGHTS and CDR2 is YDEGEE. The V end lost 1 base, the J end lost 6 bases, and 11 bases lay between the germline ends. The CDR3 DNA follows: TGTGCCAGCAGCTTGACGGACAGCGCTAATTCACCCCTCCACTTT. It translates to CASSLTDSANSPLHF.

The V call is TRBV4-1, the J call TRBJ2-3, with D maybe TRBD1 (6 bases). This CDR3 has 15 amino acids. The V end lost 1 base, the J end lost 7 bases, and 15 bases lay between the germline ends. CDR1 and CDR2 from the germline V gene are MGHRA and YSYEKL. CDR3 amino acids: CASSQGGPGAHTQYF. Here the CDR3 DNA reads TGCGCCAGCAGCCAAGGGGGGCCGGGTGCCCATACGCAGTATTTT.

In its sample, this clone was seen once. The chain is built from TRBV19 and TRBJ1-2; the match to TRBD1 covers 9 bases. The germline V gene encodes CDR1 LNHDA and CDR2 SQIVND (reference sequence). The V and J ends lost 6 bases and 2 bases, in that order; junction bases with no gene match: 4. This CDR3 has 14 amino acids. In DNA, the CDR3 is TGTGCCAGTAGCTTGGGACAGGGAAACTATGGCTACACCTTC. Its protein product is CASSLGQGNYGYTF.

The chain uses TRBV4-1 and TRBJ2-5; 11 bases align to TRBD2. From germline, CDR1 is MGHRA and CDR2 YSYEKL. The CDR3 covers 15 residues. V trimming: 8 bases; J trimming: 4 bases; junction bases outside the gene matches: 9. Here the CDR3 reads CASAHSGGAGETQYF. CDR3 bases: TGCGCCAGCGCCCATAGCGGGGGGGCGGGAGAGACCCAGTACTTC.

The rearrangement uses TRBV29-1 and TRBJ2-7; D gene ambiguous. The V gene lost 6 bases and the J gene lost 6 bases, with 15 bases spanning the gap. Per the germline V gene, CDR1 is SQVTM and CDR2 is ANQGSEA. This CDR3 has 12 residues. CDR3: CSVQAQNGEQYF. The CDR3 bases are TGCAGCGTCCAAGCCCAAAACGGCGAGCAGTACTTC.

The genes are TRBV4-1 and TRBJ2-5, with D perhaps being TRBD1 or TRBD2 (6 bases each). The ends were cut back, 1 base at V and 2 bases at J, with 17 bases in the middle. The CDR3 runs 17 residues. Germline CDR1 and CDR2: MGHRA and YSYEKL. For the CDR3, the DNA is TGCGCCAGCAGCCAAGGGGTATGGGGGGCCGTACAAGAGACCCAGTACTTC. Encoded protein: CASSQGVWGAVQETQYF.

The CDR3 nucleotides read TGCGCCAGCGGGCTGGGGACAGCGAACACCGGGGAGCTGTTTTTT. This codes for CASGLGTANTGELFF. This chain joins TRBV5-1 and TRBJ2-2, with 7 bases aligning to TRBD1. V was clipped by 7 bases and J by 0 bases; unmatched bases: 6. CDR1 SGHRS and CDR2 YFSETQ come from the germline V gene. CDR3 length equals 15 residues.

This chain connects TRBV5-4 to TRBJ2-3; TRBD1 matches 7 bases. V was pared by 4 bases and J by 4 bases, with 9 bases of the junction left unmatched. The CDR3 spans 15 residues. Germline V gives CDR1 SGHNT, CDR2 YYREEE (reference sequence). The CDR3 region has the DNA TGTGCCAGCAGCCCCCGTACAGGGGTGGCAGATACGCAGTATTTT. Translated, it gives CASSPRTGVADTQYF.